This TCR beta chain is from a study of CD8 T cells in Susac syndrome. RNA in amounts of roughly 0.45 to 1 ug was reverse transcribed with random hexamers. TCRdb re-analysed the immunoSEQ multiplex PCR reads in MiXCR, keeping a single row per CDR3 protein. The table has about 150,000 distinct CDR3 sequences, 90% to 95% seen once. From blood CD8+ and CD4+ T cells, TCR beta sequences were generated. The origin of this receptor is a human donor with Susac syndrome. Input material: CD4+ T cells from PBMCs.

For the CDR3, the DNA is TGCAGTGCTGCCCCCCCAGGGGGAGGGTACAATGAGCAGTTCTTC. Protein: CSAAPPGGGYNEQFF. The V and J genes are TRBV20-1 and TRBJ2-1, with D perhaps assigned TRBD1 or TRBD2 (7 bases each). Germline V gene data show CDR1 as DFQATT and CDR2 as SNEGSKA (reference sequence). The CDR3 contains 15 residues. With 5 bases removed from V and 4 bases from J, the gap between germline ends came to 18 bases.